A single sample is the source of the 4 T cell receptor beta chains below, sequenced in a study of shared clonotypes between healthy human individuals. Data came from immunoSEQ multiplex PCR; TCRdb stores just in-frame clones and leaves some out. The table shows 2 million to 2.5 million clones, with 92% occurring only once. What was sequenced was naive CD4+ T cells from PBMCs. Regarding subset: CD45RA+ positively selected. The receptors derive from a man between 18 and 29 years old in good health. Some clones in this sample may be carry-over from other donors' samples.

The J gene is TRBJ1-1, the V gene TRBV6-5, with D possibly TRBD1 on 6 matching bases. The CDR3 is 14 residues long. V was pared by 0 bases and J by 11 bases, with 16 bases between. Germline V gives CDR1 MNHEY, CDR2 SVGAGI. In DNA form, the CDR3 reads TGTGCCAGCAGTTACTCGTCCCGGACAGTTGGGGCTTTCTTT. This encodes CASSYSSRTVGAFF.

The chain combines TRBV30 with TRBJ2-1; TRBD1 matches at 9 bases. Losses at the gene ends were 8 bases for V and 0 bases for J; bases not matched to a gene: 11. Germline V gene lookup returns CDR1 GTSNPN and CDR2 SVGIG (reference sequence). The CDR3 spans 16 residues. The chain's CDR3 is CAMSGQGTLSYNEQFF. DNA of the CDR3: TGTGCCATGTCGGGACAGGGTACTCTCTCCTACAATGAGCAGTTCTTC.

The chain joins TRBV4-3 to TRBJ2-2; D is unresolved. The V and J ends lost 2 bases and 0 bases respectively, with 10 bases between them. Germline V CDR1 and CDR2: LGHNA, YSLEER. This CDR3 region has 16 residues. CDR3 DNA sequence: TGCGCCAGCAGCCAATTTGGGCTCACGAACACCGGGGAGCTGTTTTTT. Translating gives CASSQFGLTNTGELFF.

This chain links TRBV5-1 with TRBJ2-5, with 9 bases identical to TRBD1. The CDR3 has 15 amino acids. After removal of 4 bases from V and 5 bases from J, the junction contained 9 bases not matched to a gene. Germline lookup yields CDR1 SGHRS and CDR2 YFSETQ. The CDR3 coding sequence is TGCGCCAGCAGCGAGCCGGGACAGGGTGGGGAGACCCAGTACTTC. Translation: CASSEPGQGGETQYF.